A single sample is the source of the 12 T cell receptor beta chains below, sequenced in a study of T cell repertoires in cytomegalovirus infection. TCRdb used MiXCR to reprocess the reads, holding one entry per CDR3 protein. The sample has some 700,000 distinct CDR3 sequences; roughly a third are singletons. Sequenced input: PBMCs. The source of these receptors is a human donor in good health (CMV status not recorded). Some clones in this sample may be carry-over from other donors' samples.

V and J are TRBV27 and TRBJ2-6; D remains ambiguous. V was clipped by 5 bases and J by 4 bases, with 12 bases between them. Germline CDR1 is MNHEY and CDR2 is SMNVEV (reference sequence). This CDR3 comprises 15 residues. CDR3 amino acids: CASSRFQAGANVLTF. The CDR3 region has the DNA TGTGCCAGCAGTAGGTTCCAGGCGGGGGCCAACGTCCTGACTTTC.

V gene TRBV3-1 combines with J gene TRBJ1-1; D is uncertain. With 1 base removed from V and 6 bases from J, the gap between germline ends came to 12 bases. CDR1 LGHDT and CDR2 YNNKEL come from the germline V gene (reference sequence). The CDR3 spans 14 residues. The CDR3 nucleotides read TGTGCCAGCAGCCAAGTATATAGTCGATCTGAAGCTTTCTTT. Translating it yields CASSQVYSRSEAFF.

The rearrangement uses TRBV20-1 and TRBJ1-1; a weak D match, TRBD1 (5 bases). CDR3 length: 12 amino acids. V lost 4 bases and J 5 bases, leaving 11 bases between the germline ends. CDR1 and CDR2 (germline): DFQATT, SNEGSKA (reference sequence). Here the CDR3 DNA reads TGCAGTGCTATTCCGGGGGAAACTGAAGCTTTCTTT. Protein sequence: CSAIPGETEAFF.

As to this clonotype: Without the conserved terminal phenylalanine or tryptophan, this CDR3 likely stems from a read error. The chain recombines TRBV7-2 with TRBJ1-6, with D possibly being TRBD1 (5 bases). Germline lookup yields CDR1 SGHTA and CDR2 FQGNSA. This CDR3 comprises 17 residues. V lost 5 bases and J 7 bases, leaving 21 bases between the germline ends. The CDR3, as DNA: TGTGCCAGCAGCCGTGACCTGGGGGGGACCAGCAATTCACCCCTCCACATT. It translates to CASSRDLGGTSNSPLHI.

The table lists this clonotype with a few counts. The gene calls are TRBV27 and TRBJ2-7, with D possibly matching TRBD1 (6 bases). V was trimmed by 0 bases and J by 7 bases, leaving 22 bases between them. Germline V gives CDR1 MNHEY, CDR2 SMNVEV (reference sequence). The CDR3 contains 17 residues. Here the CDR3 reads CASSLSRGAGAFHEQYF. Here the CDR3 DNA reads TGTGCCAGCAGTTTATCGAGAGGGGCAGGGGCCTTTCATGAGCAGTACTTC.

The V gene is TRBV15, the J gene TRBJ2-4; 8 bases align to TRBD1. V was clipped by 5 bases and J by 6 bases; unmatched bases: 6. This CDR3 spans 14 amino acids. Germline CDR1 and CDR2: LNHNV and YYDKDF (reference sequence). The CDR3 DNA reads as TGTGCCACCAGCGGACGGACAGGGATAAACATTCAGTACTTC. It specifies CATSGRTGINIQYF. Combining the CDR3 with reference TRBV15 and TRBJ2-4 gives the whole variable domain DAMVIQNPRYQVTQFGKPVTLSCSQTLNHNVMYWYQQKSSQAPKLLFHYYDKDFNNEADTPDNFQSRRPNTSFCFLDIRSPGLGDTAMYLCATSGRTGINIQYFGAGTRLSVL.

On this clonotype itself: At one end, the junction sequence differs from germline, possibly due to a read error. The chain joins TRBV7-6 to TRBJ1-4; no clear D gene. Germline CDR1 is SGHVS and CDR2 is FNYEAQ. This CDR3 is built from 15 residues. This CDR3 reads CSSSSDGIINEKLFF. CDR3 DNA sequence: TGTTCCAGCAGCTCAGACGGAATAATTAATGAAAAACTGTTTTTT.

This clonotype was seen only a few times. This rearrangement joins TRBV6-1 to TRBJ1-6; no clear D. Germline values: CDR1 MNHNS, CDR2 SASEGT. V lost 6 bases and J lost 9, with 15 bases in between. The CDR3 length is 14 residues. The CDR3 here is CASSSQGSISPLHF. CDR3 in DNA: TGTGCCAGCAGCTCCCAAGGGAGTATTTCACCCCTCCACTTT.

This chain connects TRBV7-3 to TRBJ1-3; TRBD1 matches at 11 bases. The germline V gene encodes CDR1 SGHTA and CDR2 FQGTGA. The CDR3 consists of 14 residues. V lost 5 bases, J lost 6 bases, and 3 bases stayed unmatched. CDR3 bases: TGTGCCAGCAGCGCCGGACAGGGGGCAAACACCATATATTTT. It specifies CASSAGQGANTIYF.

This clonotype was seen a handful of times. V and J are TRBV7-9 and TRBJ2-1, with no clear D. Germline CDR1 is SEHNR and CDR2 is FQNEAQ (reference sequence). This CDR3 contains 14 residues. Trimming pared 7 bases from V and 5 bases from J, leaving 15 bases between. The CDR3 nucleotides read TGTGCCAGCACCGAATCTGGGCCACACAATGAGCAGTTCTTC. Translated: CASTESGPHNEQFF.

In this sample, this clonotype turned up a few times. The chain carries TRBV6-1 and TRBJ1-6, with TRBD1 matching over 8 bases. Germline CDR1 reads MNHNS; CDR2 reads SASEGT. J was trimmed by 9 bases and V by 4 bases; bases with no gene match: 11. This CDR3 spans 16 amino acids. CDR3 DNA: TGTGCCAGCAGTGCTAACCTCAGGGGGCGCGGTTCACCCCTCCACTTT. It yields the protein CASSANLRGRGSPLHF.

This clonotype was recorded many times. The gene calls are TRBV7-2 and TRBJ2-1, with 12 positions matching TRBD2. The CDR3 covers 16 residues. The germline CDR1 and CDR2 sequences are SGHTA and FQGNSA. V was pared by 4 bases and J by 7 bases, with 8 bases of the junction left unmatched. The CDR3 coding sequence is TGTGCCAGCAGCTCTTCTAGCGGGAGGGCCATGAATGAGCAGTTCTTC. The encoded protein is CASSSSSGRAMNEQFF.